The 10 T cell receptor beta chains below were found in one sample sequenced in a study of blood T cell repertoires in COVID-19. Generated by immunoSEQ multiplex PCR, the TCRdb table keeps only in-frame clones and is missing some. This sample has approximately 220,000 clones; about 80% occur once, and the top ten carry roughly 2.3%. Sequenced material: peripheral blood. Every receptor here comes from a woman in her sixties with acute or convalescent COVID-19.

This rearrangement joins TRBV7-2 to TRBJ2-7; tentatively, D is TRBD1 (5 bases). CDR3 length: 13 residues. Per germline, CDR1 SGHTA and CDR2 FQGNSA. Between the trimmed V and J ends, which lost 5 bases and 2 bases, there was a span of 10 bases. Here the CDR3 reads CASSPGLPYEQYF. CDR3 DNA: TGTGCCAGCAGCCCAGGGCTCCCCTACGAGCAGTACTTC.

This clone was picked up a small number of times. The rearrangement joins TRBV30 to TRBJ1-1, with TRBD1 identical over 7 bases. Trimming at V came to 7 bases and at J to 0 bases, leaving 5 bases not matched to a gene. Germline V lookup: CDR1 GTSNPN, CDR2 SVGIG (reference sequence). This CDR3 has 13 amino acids. The CDR3 protein is CALRQGVNTEAFF. CDR3 in DNA: TGTGCCTTGAGGCAGGGGGTGAACACTGAAGCTTTCTTT.

The sample holds one count of this clone. The V call is TRBV7-9, the J call TRBJ1-5, with 12 bases that match TRBD1. Germline CDR1 and CDR2: SEHNR and FQNEAQ (reference sequence). Trimming took 3 bases from V and 7 from J; bases not matched to a gene: 4. The CDR3 spans 15 residues. CDR3 in amino acids: CASSLGTGGDQPQHF. As DNA, the CDR3 is TGTGCCAGCAGCTTGGGGACAGGGGGCGACCAGCCCCAGCATTTT.

The chain joins TRBV6-5 to TRBJ1-2; 7 nucleotides agree with TRBD1. Germline V gene data show CDR1 as MNHEY and CDR2 as SVGAGI. The length of the CDR3 is 12 residues. The trim removed 5 bases at V and 7 bases at J, leaving 4 bases unmatched. Here the CDR3 DNA reads TGTGCCAGCAGTCCCAGACAGGGTGGCTACACCTTC. Translating it yields CASSPRQGGYTF.

V usage is TRBV12-3 or TRBV12-4 and J usage is TRBJ2-7; the D gene is possibly TRBD1 (6 bases). The CDR3 has 12 residues. V shed 4 bases and J shed 5 bases, with 9 bases lying between them. This chain's CDR3 is CASSYSGDEQYF. As DNA, the CDR3 is TGTGCCAGCAGTTATTCAGGGGACGAGCAGTACTTC.

This sequence joins TRBV7-2 and TRBJ2-1; 14 nucleotides align to TRBD2. Per germline, CDR1 SGHTA and CDR2 FQGNSA. This CDR3 has 15 amino acids. The V segment lost 5 bases and the J segment 6 bases; nucleotides outside the gene matches: 3. The CDR3 loop reads CASSPTSGGANEQFF. In DNA, the CDR3 is TGTGCCAGCAGCCCGACTAGCGGGGGGGCCAATGAGCAGTTCTTC.

This clone was observed a handful of times. The chain links TRBV7-9 to TRBJ1-6; 10 positions agree with TRBD1. From germline, CDR1 is SEHNR and CDR2 FQNEAQ (reference sequence). Trimming removed 4 bases from V and 7 bases from J; junction bases left unmatched: 10. The CDR3 loop spans 17 amino acids. CDR3: CASSWTRDRGGNSPLHF. CDR3 nucleotides: TGTGCCAGCAGCTGGACGAGGGACAGGGGCGGAAATTCACCCCTCCACTTT.

J is TRBJ2-7 and V is TRBV25-1; tentatively, D is TRBD1 (7 bases). The CDR3 has 15 amino acids. V lost 4 bases to trimming and J lost 6 bases, with 19 bases between them. Germline V gives CDR1 MGHDK, CDR2 SYGVNS. CDR3 residues: CASSARGGAGSEQYF. CDR3 sequence (DNA): TGTGCCAGCAGTGCCCGAGGGGGCGCGGGGAGCGAGCAGTACTTC.

This clone came up a few times. In the same sample, other DNA sequences code for this CDR3. V and J are TRBV30 and TRBJ1-1; D not resolved. CDR1 GTSNPN and CDR2 SVGIG come from the germline V gene (reference sequence). CDR3 size: 14 residues. The V end lost 0 bases, the J end lost 1 base, and 9 bases lay between the germline ends. The DNA of the CDR3 is TGTGCCTGGAGTGTACTGGGAGGGAACACTGAAGCTTTCTTT. It codes for CAWSVLGGNTEAFF.

The chain recombines TRBV30 with TRBJ1-2, with D possibly being TRBD1 (5 bases). The CDR3 has 13 residues. Trimming left V 1 base short and J 2 bases short, with 8 bases between. Germline lookup yields CDR1 GTSNPN and CDR2 SVGIG (reference sequence). The CDR3 sequence: CAWSEDKNYGYTF. As DNA, the CDR3 is TGTGCCTGGAGTGAGGACAAGAACTATGGCTACACCTTC.